The entry that follows covers one T cell receptor (beta chain) sequence. This clone's antigen is unknown. No qualities accompany the bases; no much larger clone lies one base away. At the junction V is shortened by 6 bases and J by 2 bases; bases outside the gene matches: 6. The CDR3 starts with the cysteine, ends with the phenylalanine, and has 15 residues. Kept here is only the CDR3 DNA, which spans 45 bases and is read in frame from base 1. The germline V gene provides CDR1 MNHEY and CDR2 SVGEGT. Reading the label with the study, this specimen's time point is: baseline before first vaccination. Samples from vaccinated people were obtained from the UK trials COV001 and COV002, which included a single-blind randomized controlled phase 2/3 trial of AZD1222 (ChAdOx1 nCoV-19) in healthy adults. For TCRbeta chain sequencing, PBMC samples from trial participants were taken at day 0 and at day 28 after the second dose.

The CDR3 regions of human TCRbeta chains were analyzed by immunosequencing. The paper's processing steps were these. Repertoire TCRs were matched against a reference library of SARS-CoV-2-specific TCRs generated with the MIRA antigen-specificity platform. Breadth was defined as the fraction of unique TCRs that were SARS-CoV-2-associated, and depth was defined as the fraction of total T cells that were SARS-CoV-2-associated. Each spike-specific TCR was assigned to its reactive spike region and to a CD4 or CD8 class using the MIRA data. Log10-transformed breadth and depth values were compared by one-way ANOVA with Sidak's multiple comparisons tests. The source is immuneACCESS, and TCRdb retained only in-frame sequences with V and J called. Part of the clones is not carried over; for the studies checked, unresolved V genes explain less than half of this, and the remainder is unexplained. The V and J calls and clone size are taken from that table; D and trimming were inferred from the DNA. Across this sample there are approximately 94,000 clones, with about 87% seen only once. The top ten clonotypes cover more than 1.5% of the sample.

This entry is derived from a study of T cell responses to AZD1222 COVID-19 vaccine (dated by TCRdb to the early 2020s). For the study in its entirety: AZD1222 recipients with second doses at about 4 weeks or about 12 weeks were pooled, because spike-specific TCR depth and breadth did not differ between schedules. A total of about 230 trial participants underwent TCR sequencing, of whom approximately 210 received two doses of AZD1222 and some 25 received two doses of the MenACWY control vaccine. Trial participants were enrolled into age subgroups of 18-55, 56-69 and 70-plus years, which contained approximately 150, 28 and 58 TCR-sequenced participants, respectively. Study-wide findings and limitations: CD4 TCRs associated with the vaccine covered the entire spike protein, and the dominant responses were in regions 160-218 and 743-854. Epitopes outside the regions mutated in the B.1.351 and B.1.1.7 variants were reportedly recognized by nearly half of the unique spike-specific TCRs. Most participants were white British and females outnumbered males, and the authors suggested that clonal diversity may have been underestimated. A significant rise in spike-specific TCR breadth and depth was observed after two AZD1222 doses relative to day 0 and relative to MenACWY recipients. Because no samples from the day 14 peak response were available, repertoires could be characterized only after the peak T cell response. Conclusions about previously exposed vaccinees are limited because only 6 or 7 AZD1222 recipients were SARS-CoV-2 seropositive at baseline. In the small 56-69-year group, the increase in depth fell short of significance, most likely because of low power.

The chain joins TRBV6-2 or TRBV6-3 to TRBJ1-5, with 8 middle bases fitting TRBD1. The source was peripheral blood, collected on day 0 of AZD1222 vaccination. The TCR comes from an adult in good health. The bases are TGTGCCAGCAGCATTCCAGGGGGCGGCAATCAGCCCCAGCATTTT. Its product reads: CASSIPGGGNQPQHF.